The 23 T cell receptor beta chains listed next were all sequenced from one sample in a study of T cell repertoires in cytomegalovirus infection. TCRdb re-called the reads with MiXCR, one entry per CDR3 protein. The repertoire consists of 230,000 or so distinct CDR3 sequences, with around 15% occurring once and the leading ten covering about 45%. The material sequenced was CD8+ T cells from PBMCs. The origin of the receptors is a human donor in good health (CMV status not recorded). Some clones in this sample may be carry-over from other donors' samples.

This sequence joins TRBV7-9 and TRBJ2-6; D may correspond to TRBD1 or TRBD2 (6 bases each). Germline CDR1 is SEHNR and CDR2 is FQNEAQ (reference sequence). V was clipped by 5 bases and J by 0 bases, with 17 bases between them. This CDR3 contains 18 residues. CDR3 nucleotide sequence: TGTGCCAGCAGCAGCACGCGGGACACAGTCTCTGGGGCCAACGTCCTGACTTTC. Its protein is CASSSTRDTVSGANVLTF.

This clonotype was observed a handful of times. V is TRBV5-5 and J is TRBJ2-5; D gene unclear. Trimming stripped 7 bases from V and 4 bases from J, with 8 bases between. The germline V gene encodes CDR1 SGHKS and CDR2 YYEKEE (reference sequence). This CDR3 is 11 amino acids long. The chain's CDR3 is CASQKRETQYF. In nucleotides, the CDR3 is TGTGCCAGCCAGAAAAGAGAGACCCAGTACTTC.

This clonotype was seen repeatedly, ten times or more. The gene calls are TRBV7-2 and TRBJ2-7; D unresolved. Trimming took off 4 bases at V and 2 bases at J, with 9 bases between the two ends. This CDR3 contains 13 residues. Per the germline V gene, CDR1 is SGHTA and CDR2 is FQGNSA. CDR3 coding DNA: TGTGCCAGCAGCTCCCATCATACCTACGAGCAGTACTTC. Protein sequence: CASSSHHTYEQYF.

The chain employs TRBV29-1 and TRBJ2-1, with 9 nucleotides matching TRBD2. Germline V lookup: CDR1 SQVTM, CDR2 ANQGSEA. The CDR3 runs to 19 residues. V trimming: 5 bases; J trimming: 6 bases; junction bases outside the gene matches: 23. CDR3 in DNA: TGCAGCGTTCCCGGGAAGCGGGGGGTCTACCGTCCCCTTGGCAATGAGCAGTTCTTC. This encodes CSVPGKRGVYRPLGNEQFF.

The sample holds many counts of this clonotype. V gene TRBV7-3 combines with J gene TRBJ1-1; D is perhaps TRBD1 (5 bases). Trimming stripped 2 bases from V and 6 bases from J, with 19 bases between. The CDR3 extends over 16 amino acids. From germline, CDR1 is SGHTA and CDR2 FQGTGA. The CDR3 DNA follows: TGTGCCAGCAGCTTACCTGAACAATGGGGGGACGCTGAAGCTTTCTTT. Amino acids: CASSLPEQWGDAEAFF.

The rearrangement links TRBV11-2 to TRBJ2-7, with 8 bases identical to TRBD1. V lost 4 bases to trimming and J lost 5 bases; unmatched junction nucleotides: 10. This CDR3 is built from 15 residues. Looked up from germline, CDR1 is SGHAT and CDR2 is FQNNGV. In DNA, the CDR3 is TGTGCCAGCAGCTCGCCCGGCAGGGGGCTCAACGAGCAGTACTTC. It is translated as CASSSPGRGLNEQYF.

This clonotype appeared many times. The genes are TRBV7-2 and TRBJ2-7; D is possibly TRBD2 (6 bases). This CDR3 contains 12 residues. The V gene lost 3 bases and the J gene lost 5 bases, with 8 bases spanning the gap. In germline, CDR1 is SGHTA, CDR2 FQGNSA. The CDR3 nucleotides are TGTGCCAGCAGCTTCGCGGGGCACGAGCAGTACTTC. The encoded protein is CASSFAGHEQYF.

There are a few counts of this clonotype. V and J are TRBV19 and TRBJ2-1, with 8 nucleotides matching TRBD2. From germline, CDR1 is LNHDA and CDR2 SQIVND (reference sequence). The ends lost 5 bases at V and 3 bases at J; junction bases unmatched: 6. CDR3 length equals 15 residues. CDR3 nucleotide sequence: TGTGCCAGTAGTGTCACGGGGGGGGACTACAATGAGCAGTTCTTC. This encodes CASSVTGGDYNEQFF. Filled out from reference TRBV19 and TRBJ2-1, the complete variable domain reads DGGITQSPKYLFRKEGQNVTLSCEQNLNHDAMYWYRQDPGQGLRLIYYSQIVNDFQKGDIAEGYSVSREKKESFPLTVTSAQKNPTAFYLCASSVTGGDYNEQFFGPGTRLTVL.

The CDR3 loop is CASSSPDRGLNEQYF. CDR3 bases: TGTGCCAGCAGCTCGCCCGACAGGGGGCTCAACGAGCAGTACTTC. The chain is built from TRBV11-2 and TRBJ2-7; TRBD1 matches 10 bases. After removal of 4 bases from V and 5 bases from J, the junction contained 8 bases not matched to a gene. Looked up from germline, CDR1 is SGHAT and CDR2 is FQNNGV. The CDR3 loop spans 15 amino acids.

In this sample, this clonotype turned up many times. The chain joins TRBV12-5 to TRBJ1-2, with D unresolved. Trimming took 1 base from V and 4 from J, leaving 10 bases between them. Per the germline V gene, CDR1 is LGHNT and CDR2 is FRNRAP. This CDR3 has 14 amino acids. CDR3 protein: CASGLGEEGYGYTF. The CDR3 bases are TGTGCTAGTGGTTTGGGGGAGGAGGGCTATGGCTACACCTTC.

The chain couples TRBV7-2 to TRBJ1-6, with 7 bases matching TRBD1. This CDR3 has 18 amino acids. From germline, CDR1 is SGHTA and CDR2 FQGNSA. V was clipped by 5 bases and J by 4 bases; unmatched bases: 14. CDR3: CASSPWGKGGSYNSPLHF. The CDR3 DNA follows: TGTGCCAGCAGCCCCTGGGGGAAAGGGGGCTCTTATAATTCACCCCTCCACTTT.

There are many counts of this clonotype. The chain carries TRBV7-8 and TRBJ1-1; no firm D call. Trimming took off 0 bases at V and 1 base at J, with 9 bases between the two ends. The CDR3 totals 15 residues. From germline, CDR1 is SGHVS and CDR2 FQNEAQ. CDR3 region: CASSLAGSENTEAFF. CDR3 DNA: TGTGCCAGCAGCTTAGCAGGGTCTGAGAACACTGAAGCTTTCTTT.

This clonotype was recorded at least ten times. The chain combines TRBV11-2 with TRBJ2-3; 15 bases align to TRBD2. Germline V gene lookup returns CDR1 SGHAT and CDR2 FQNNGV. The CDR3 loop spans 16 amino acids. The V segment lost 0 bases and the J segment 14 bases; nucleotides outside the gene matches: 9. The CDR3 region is CASSLDPGLAGGPRYF. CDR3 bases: TGTGCCAGCAGCTTAGATCCTGGACTAGCGGGGGGGCCGAGGTATTTT.

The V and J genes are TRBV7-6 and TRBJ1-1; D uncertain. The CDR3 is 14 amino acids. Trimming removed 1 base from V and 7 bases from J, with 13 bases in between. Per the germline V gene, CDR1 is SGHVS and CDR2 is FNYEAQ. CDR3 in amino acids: CASSLVSLGDEAFF. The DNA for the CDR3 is TGTGCCAGCAGCTTAGTATCCCTGGGAGATGAAGCTTTCTTT.

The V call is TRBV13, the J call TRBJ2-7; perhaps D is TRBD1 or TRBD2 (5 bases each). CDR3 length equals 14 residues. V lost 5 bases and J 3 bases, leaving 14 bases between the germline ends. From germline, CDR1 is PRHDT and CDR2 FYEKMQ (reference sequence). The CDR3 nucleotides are TGTGCCAGCAGCCCGGCCCAGAGGGGCTACGAGCAGTACTTC. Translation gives CASSPAQRGYEQYF.

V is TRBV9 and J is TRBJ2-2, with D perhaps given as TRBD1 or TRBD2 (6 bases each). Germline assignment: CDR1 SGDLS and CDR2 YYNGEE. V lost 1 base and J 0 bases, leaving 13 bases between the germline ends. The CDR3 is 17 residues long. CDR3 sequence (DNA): TGTGCCAGCAGCGTACGCCCTCGGGGGCCGAACACCGGGGAGCTGTTTTTT. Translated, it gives CASSVRPRGPNTGELFF.

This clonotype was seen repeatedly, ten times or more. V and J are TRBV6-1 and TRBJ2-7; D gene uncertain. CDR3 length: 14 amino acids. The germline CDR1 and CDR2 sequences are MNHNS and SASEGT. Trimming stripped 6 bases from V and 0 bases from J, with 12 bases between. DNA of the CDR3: TGTGCCAGCAGGCTGACTCTTCGCTCCTACGAGCAGTACTTC. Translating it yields CASRLTLRSYEQYF.

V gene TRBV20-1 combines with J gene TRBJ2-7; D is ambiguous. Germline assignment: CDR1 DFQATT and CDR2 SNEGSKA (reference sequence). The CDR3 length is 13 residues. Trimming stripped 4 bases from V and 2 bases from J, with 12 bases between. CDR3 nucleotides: TGCAGTGCTACAGAGGCGGTTGCCTACGAGCAGTACTTC. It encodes CSATEAVAYEQYF.

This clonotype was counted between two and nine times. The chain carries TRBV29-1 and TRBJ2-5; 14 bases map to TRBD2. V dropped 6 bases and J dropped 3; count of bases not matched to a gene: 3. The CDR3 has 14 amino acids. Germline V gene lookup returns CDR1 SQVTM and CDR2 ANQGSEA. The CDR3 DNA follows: TGCAGCGTCGAGGGACTAGCGGGGGAAGAGACCCAGTACTTC. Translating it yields CSVEGLAGEETQYF.

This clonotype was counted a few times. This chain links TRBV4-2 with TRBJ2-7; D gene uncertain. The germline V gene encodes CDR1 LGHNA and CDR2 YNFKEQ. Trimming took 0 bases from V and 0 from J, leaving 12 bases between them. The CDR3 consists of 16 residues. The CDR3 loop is CASSQDNTLSSYEQYF. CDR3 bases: TGTGCCAGCAGCCAAGATAACACACTGAGCTCCTACGAGCAGTACTTC.

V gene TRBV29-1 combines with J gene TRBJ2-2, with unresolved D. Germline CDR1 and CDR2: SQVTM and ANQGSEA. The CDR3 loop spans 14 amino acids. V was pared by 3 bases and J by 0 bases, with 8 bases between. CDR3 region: CSVDVSANTGELFF. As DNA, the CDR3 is TGCAGCGTTGATGTGTCGGCGAACACCGGGGAGCTGTTTTTT.

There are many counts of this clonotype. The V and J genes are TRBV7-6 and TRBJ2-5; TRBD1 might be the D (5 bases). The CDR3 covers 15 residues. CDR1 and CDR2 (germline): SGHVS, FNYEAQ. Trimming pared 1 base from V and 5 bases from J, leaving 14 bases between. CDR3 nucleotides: TGTGCCAGCAGCTTAGTAGACAGCCCGATGGAGACCCAGTACTTC. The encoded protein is CASSLVDSPMETQYF.

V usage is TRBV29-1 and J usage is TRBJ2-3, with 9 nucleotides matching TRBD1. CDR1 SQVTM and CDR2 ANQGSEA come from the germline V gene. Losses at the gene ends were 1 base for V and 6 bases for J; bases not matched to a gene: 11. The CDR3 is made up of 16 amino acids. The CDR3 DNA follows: TGCAGCGTTGAAGGTATCCGGGACAGGGACTTGGATACGCAGTATTTT. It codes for CSVEGIRDRDLDTQYF.